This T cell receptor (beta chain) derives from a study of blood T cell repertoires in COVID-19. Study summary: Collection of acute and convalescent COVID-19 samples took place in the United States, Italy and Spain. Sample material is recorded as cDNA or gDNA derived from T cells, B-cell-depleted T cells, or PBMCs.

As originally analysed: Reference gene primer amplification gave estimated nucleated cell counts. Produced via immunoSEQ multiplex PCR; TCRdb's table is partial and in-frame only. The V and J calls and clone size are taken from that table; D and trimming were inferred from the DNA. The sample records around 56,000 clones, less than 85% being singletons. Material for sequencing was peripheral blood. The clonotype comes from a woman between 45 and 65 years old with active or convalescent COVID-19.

Written as DNA, the CDR3 is TGCAGCGTTGAGCGACCGGGACAGCAATACGAGCAGTACTTC. The encoded protein is CSVERPGQQYEQYF. This chain uses TRBV29-1 with TRBJ2-7, with 7 bases that match TRBD1. From germline, CDR1 is SQVTM and CDR2 ANQGSEA. This CDR3 is 14 amino acids long. The J segment lost 4 bases and the V segment lost 3 bases, leaving 9 bases of the junction unmatched.